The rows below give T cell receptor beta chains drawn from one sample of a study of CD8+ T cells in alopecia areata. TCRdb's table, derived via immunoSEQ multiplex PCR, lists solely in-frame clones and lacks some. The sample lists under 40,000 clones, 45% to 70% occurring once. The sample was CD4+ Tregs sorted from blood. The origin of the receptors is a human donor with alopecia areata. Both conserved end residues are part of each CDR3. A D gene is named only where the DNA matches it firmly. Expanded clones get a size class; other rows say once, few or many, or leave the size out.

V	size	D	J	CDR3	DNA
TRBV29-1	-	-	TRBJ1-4	CSVGQAEGNEKLFF	TGCAGCGTTGGGCAGGCCGAAGGGAATGAAAAACTGTTTTTT
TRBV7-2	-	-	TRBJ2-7	CASSLRQVYEQYF	TGTGCCAGCAGCTTAAGGCAGGTCTACGAGCAGTACTTC
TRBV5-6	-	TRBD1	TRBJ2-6	CASSKGQAWSGANVLTF	TGTGCCAGCAGCAAAGGACAGGCGTGGTCTGGGGCCAACGTCCTGACTTTC
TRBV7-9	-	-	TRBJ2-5	CASSPQETQYF	TGTGCCAGCAGCCCCCAAGAGACCCAGTACTTC
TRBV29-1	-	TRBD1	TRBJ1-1	CSVTSRNQGATEAFF	TGCAGCGTTACTTCAAGAAACCAGGGGGCCACTGAAGCTTTCTTT
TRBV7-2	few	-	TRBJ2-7	CASSLASEGEQYF	TGTGCCAGCAGCTTAGCGTCCGAGGGGGAGCAGTACTTC
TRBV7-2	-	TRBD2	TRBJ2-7	CASTKGLAGSPYEQYF	TGTGCCAGCACCAAGGGACTAGCGGGATCCCCCTACGAGCAGTACTTC
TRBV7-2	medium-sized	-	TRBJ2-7	CASSSRSGAAGEQYF	TGTGCCAGCAGCTCCAGAAGTGGGGCGGCGGGTGAGCAGTACTTC
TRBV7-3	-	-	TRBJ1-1	CASSASPGNTEAFF	TGTGCCAGCAGCGCCAGCCCCGGGAACACTGAAGCTTTCTTT
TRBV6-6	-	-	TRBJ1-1	CASTDRYPLGTEAFF	TGTGCCAGCACAGACAGGTACCCATTGGGGACTGAAGCTTTCTTT
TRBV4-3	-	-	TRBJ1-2	CASSQDRGRPDYGYTF	TGCGCCAGCAGCCAAGATAGAGGGCGGCCGGACTATGGCTACACCTTC
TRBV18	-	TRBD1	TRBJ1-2	CASSTEGAFGYTF	TGTGCCAGCTCTACCGAGGGGGCTTTCGGCTACACCTTC
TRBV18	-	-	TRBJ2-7	CASSPQDSYEQYF	TGTGCCAGCTCACCGCAGGACTCCTACGAGCAGTACTTC
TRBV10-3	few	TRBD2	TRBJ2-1	CAISDSVLASGNNEQFF	TGTGCCATCAGTGACTCCGTTTTGGCTAGCGGAAACAATGAGCAGTTCTTC
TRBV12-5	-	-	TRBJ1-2	CASGLAPTFSGYTF	TGTGCTAGTGGTTTGGCCCCAACATTTAGTGGCTACACCTTC
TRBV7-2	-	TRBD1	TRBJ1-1	CASRGTGAYGGEAFF	TGTGCCAGCAGGGGGACAGGGGCCTACGGGGGTGAAGCTTTCTTT
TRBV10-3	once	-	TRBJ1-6	CATHPGTLRVPLHF	TGTGCCACCCACCCCGGGACGTTAAGAGTCCCCCTCCACTTT
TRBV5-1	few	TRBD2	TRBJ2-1	CASSLAFRGRGYEQFF	TGCGCCAGCAGCTTGGCGTTTCGCGGGAGAGGTTATGAGCAGTTCTTC
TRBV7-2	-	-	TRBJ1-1	CASSSTGTLMNTEAFF	TGTGCCAGCAGCTCCACCGGGACATTGATGAACACTGAAGCTTTCTTT
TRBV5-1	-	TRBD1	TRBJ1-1	CASSFGDSWTEAFF	TGCGCCAGCAGCTTTGGGGACAGTTGGACTGAAGCTTTCTTT
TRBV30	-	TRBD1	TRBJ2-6	CAWSVTWDSSGANVLTF	TGTGCCTGGAGTGTAACATGGGACAGCTCTGGGGCCAACGTCCTGACTTTC
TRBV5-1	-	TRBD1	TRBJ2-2	CASSLQGASGGELFF	TGCGCCAGCAGCTTGCAGGGGGCGAGTGGCGGGGAGCTGTTTTTT
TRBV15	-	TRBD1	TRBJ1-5	CATSRASDRGRNQPQHF	TGTGCCACCAGCAGAGCTTCGGACAGGGGAAGAAATCAGCCCCAGCATTTT
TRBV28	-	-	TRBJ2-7	CASSFGTGQYF	TGTGCCAGCAGTTTCGGGACGGGGCAGTACTTC
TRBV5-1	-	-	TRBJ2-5	CASSLEETQYF	TGCGCCAGCAGCTTGGAAGAGACCCAGTACTTC
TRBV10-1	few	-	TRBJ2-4	CASKTAVTQYF	TGCGCCAGCAAAACCGCAGTGACTCAGTACTTC
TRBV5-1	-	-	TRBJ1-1	CASSLRAGLTTEAFF	TGCGCCAGCAGCTTGAGGGCAGGGTTGACCACTGAAGCTTTCTTT
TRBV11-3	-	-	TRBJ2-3	CASSLVPDTQYF	TGTGCCAGCAGCTTAGTTCCAGATACGCAGTATTTT
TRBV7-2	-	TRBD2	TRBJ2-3	CASSLFPAGGPDTQYF	TGTGCCAGCAGCTTATTCCCAGCGGGGGGCCCAGATACGCAGTATTTT
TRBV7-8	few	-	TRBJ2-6	CASSLLWPGANVLTF	TGTGCCAGCAGCTTACTGTGGCCTGGGGCCAACGTCCTGACTTTC
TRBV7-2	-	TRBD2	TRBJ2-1	CASSWTSGGRIGWIF	TGTGCCAGCAGCTGGACTAGCGGGGGGCGAATAGGTTGGATCTTC
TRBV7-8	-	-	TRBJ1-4	CASSPQSGVRGTNEKLFF	TGTGCCAGCAGCCCTCAGTCAGGGGTACGGGGAACTAATGAAAAACTGTTTTTT
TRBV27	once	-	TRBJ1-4	CASSWNRLGEKLFF	TGTGCCAGCAGTTGGAACCGCCTGGGTGAAAAACTGTTTTTT
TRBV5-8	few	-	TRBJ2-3	CASSPGLRRTDTQYF	TGTGCCAGCAGCCCTGGGCTAAGACGCACAGATACGCAGTATTTT
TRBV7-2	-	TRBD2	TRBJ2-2	CASSAAGRANTGELFF	TGTGCCAGCAGTGCGGCCGGGAGGGCTAACACCGGGGAGCTGTTTTTT
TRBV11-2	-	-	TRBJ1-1	CASSPRTGGRHTEAFF	TGTGCCAGCAGCCCTCGGACGGGCGGGAGGCACACTGAAGCTTTCTTT
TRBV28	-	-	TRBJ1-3	CASSLGGTTGNTIYF	TGTGCCAGCAGTCTCGGAGGGACAACTGGAAACACCATATATTTT
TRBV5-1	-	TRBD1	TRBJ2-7	CASSGQGRYEQYF	TGCGCCAGCTCCGGACAGGGACGCTACGAGCAGTACTTC
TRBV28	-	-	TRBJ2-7	CASSPHRGRTYEQYF	TGTGCCAGCAGTCCCCATCGGGGACGGACCTACGAGCAGTACTTC
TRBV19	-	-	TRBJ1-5	CASTMGGWQPQHF	TGTGCCAGTACGATGGGCGGTTGGCAGCCCCAGCATTTT
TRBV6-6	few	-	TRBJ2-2	CATGPGMNTGELFF	TGTGCCACCGGACCCGGCATGAACACCGGGGAGCTGTTTTTT
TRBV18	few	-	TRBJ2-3	CASSLLTRALRGDTQYF	TGTGCCAGCTCACTTCTAACCCGGGCCCTTCGAGGAGATACGCAGTATTTT
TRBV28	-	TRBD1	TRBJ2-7	CASSSDTGAQYF	TGTGCCAGCAGTTCCGATACAGGGGCGCAGTACTTC
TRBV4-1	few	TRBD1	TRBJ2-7	CASSQDLTGASYEQYF	TGCGCCAGCAGCCAAGATTTGACAGGGGCGTCCTACGAGCAGTACTTC
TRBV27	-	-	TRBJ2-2	CASSRQNTGELFF	TGTGCCAGCAGTCGCCAGAACACCGGGGAGCTGTTTTTT
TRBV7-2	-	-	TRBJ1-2	CASSLKSNYGYTF	TGTGCCAGCAGCTTAAAGAGTAACTATGGCTACACCTTC
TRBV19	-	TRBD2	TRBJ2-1	CASSITRPSGRLYNEQFF	TGTGCCAGTAGTATAACTAGGCCTAGCGGGAGGCTCTACAATGAGCAGTTCTTC
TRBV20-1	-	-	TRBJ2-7	CSARRAYEQYF	TGCAGTGCTAGACGGGCCTACGAGCAGTACTTC
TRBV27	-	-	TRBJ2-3	CASQQSGTDTQYF	TGTGCCAGCCAACAGAGTGGCACAGATACGCAGTATTTT
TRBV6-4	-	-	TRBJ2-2	CASSALVDTGELFF	TGTGCCAGCAGTGCCCTAGTAGACACCGGGGAGCTGTTTTTT
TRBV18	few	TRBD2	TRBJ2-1	CASSPPGGGYNEQFF	TGTGCCAGCTCACCACCGGGGGGGGGATACAATGAGCAGTTCTTC
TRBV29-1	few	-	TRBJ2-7	CSVAASANEQYF	TGCAGCGTTGCCGCTAGCGCCAACGAGCAGTACTTC
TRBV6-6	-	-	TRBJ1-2	CASSYDRPYGYTF	TGTGCCAGCAGTTACGACAGACCTTATGGCTACACCTTC
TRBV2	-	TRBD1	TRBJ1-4	CASSGGTGTLGKLFF	TGTGCCAGCAGTGGCGGGACAGGGACTCTTGGAAAACTGTTTTTT
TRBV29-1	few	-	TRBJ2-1	CSVLEFEGARNEQFF	TGCAGCGTTCTTGAATTTGAGGGAGCACGGAATGAGCAGTTCTTC
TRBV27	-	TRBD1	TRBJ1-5	CASREQGALSNQPQHF	TGTGCCAGCAGAGAACAGGGGGCCTTAAGCAATCAGCCCCAGCATTTT